Reported below is one TCR beta chain. Original methodology: Quantification of nucleated cells was approximated via reference gene primer amplification. Produced via immunoSEQ multiplex PCR; TCRdb's table is partial and in-frame only. V, J and clone size derive from that table, while D and trimming were established from the DNA sequence. The top ten hold approximately 1.5% of the sample, which has some 240,000 clones, 84% seen once. Germline lookup yields CDR1 MDHEN and CDR2 SYDVKM. The CDR3 is 14 residues long. Trimming cost V 7 bases and J 1 base, with 13 bases left between them. The sample is drawn from a study of blood T cell repertoires in COVID-19. As for the study in general: Spain, Italy and the United States supplied samples that represented acute and convalescent COVID-19. PBMCs, B-cell-depleted T cells, or T cells were the source of the cDNA or gDNA that made up the material.

The rearrangement joins TRBV28 to TRBJ1-1; D may be TRBD1 (5 bases). The sample was peripheral blood. The receptor's source is a woman aged 40 to 55 who had recovered from COVID-19. CDR3 DNA: TGTGCCAGCACGGTAGGGACTGCGAACACTGAAGCTTTCTTT. Its protein product is CASTVGTANTEAFF.